The T cell receptor beta chain described here comes from a study of blood T cell repertoires in COVID-19. Study-wide context: Italy, Spain and the United States were the sources of the convalescent and acute COVID-19 samples. In each case, the material was cDNA or gDNA derived from T cells, B-cell-depleted T cells, or PBMCs.

In this sample, this clone turned up a few times. Clones were sequenced by immunoSEQ multiplex PCR, and TCRdb holds only the in-frame ones, with some missing. The sample contains a few hundred thousand clones, 85% to 90% of which appear only once. Living in under 30 US areas, the participants were between roughly 18 and 89 years of age. Participants' reported clinical history set cohort assignment. CDR1 is LGHDT, CDR2 YNNKEL, per germline (reference sequence). The V and J ends lost 4 bases and 7 bases, in that order; junction bases with no gene match: 4. The CDR3 contains 13 residues. The TCR comes from a man in his thirties or forties who had been exposed to COVID-19. The sample comprised PBMCs or T cells enriched from blood (not recorded which). The V call is TRBV3-1 (or the pseudogene TRBV3-2), the J call TRBJ1-5; 7 bases agree with TRBD1. CDR3 loop: CASSPQGLQPQHF. For the CDR3, the DNA is TGTGCCAGCAGCCCACAGGGGTTACAGCCCCAGCATTTT.